The rows below give T cell receptor beta chains drawn from one sample of a study of OX40 agonist ivuxolimab in advanced cancers. TCRdb's copy holds only in-frame clones and misses some; the assay was immunoSEQ multiplex PCR. Of tens of thousands of clones listed, approximately 90% are singletons. Specimen: CD4+ or CD8+ T cells sorted from blood, collected in a trial of the OX40 agonist ivuxolimab. These TCRs come from an adult with an advanced solid tumor such as melanoma, head and neck, liver or kidney cancer. Both conserved end residues are part of each CDR3. The D gene is left open where the match is weak. For some rows the clone size is stated as once, few or many, or as a class when expanded; others skip it.

.	TRBJ2-1	.	TRBV4-3	TGCGCCAGCAGCCACCAATTAATCCAGGGCAGCTCCTACAATGAGCAGTTCTTC	CASSHQLIQGSSYNEQFF
.	TRBJ2-7	once	TRBV6-6	TGTGCCAGCAGTTATACGTTAAGTGGGAGCTCCTACGAGCAGTACTTC	CASSYTLSGSSYEQYF
.	TRBJ1-4	.	TRBV2	TGTGCCAGCAGTGAAACTGAGTTTGAAAAACTGTTTTTT	CASSETEFEKLFF
.	TRBJ1-2	.	TRBV21-1	TGTGCCAGCAGCAAAGTTTGGTGTGGGGGATATGGCTACACCTTC	CASSKVWCGGYGYTF
.	TRBJ2-2	.	TRBV7-3	TGTGCCAGCAGCTCGACCGGGGAGCTGTTTTTT	CASSSTGELFF
.	TRBJ1-1	few	TRBV9	TGTGCCAGCAGCGTAGCTGGATCGAACACTGAAGCTTTCTTT	CASSVAGSNTEAFF
.	TRBJ2-2	.	TRBV4-1	TGCGCCAGCAGCCAAGAACCGAATTTGAACACCGGGGAGCTGTTTTTT	CASSQEPNLNTGELFF
TRBD1	TRBJ1-1	.	TRBV11-2	TGTGCCACCGCCAGACAGGGGATGGACACTGAAGCTTTCTTT	CATARQGMDTEAFF
TRBD1	TRBJ2-1	.	TRBV11-2	TGTGCCAGCAGCTCTCCGGGGACAGGGGGCGCCTACAATGAGCAGTTCTTC	CASSSPGTGGAYNEQFF
.	TRBJ1-2	medium-sized	TRBV5-1	TGCGCCAGCAGCTTGGGTGGGGAACCGTATGGCTACACCTTC	CASSLGGEPYGYTF